Sequencing of this T cell receptor beta chain was carried out in a study of shared clonotypes between healthy human individuals. This clone has just a few counts. Some clones are missing from TCRdb's copy, which holds only in-frame ones; the method was immunoSEQ multiplex PCR. The table shows around 510,000 clones, with about 80% occurring only once. V shed 1 base and J 10 bases; nucleotides not matched to a gene: 6. CDR1 is SGHTA and CDR2 is FQGNSA in the germline V gene. This CDR3 has 13 residues. The rearrangement links TRBV7-2 to TRBJ1-1; 7 bases align to TRBD1. The specimen was PBMCs. The TCR comes from a middle-aged woman in good health. Some clones in this sample may be carry-over from other donors' samples. The CDR3 here is CASSLVADRVAFF. CDR3 nucleotides: TGTGCCAGCAGCTTAGTTGCCGACAGGGTAGCTTTCTTT.